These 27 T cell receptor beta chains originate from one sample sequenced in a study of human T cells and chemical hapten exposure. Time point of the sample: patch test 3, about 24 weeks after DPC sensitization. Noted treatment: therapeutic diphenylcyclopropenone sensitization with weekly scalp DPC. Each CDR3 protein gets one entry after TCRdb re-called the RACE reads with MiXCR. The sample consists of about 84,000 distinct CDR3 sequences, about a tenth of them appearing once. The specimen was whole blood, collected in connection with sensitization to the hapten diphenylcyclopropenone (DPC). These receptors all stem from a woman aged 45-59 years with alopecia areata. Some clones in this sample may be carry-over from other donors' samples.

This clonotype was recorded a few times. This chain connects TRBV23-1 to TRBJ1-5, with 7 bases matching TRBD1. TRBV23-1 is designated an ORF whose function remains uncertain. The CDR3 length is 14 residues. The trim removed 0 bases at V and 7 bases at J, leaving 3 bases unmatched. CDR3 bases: TGCGCCAGCAGTCAATCGGACAGGAGACAGCCCCAGCATTTT. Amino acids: CASSQSDRRQPQHF.

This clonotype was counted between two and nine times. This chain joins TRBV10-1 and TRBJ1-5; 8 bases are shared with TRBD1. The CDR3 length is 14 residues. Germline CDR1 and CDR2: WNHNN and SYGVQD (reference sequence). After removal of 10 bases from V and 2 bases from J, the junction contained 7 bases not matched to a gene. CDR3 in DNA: TGCGCCACCATGGACAGGGAAGGCAATCAGCCCCAGCATTTT. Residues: CATMDREGNQPQHF.

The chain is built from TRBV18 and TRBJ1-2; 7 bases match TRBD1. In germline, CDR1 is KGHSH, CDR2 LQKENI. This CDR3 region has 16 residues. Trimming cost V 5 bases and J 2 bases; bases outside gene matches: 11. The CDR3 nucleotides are TGTGCCAGCTCATCCGACACGGGGACAGTCAACTATGGCTACACCTTC. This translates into CASSSDTGTVNYGYTF.

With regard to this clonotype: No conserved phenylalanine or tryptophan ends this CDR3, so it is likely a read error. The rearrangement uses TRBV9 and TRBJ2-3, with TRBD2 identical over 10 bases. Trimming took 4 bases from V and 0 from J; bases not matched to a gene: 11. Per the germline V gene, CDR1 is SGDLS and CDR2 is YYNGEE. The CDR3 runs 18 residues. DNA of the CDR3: TGTGCCAGCAGCCCTAGCGGGGGCGGACATACTAGCACAGATACGCAGTATCTT. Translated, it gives CASSPSGGGHTSTDTQYL.

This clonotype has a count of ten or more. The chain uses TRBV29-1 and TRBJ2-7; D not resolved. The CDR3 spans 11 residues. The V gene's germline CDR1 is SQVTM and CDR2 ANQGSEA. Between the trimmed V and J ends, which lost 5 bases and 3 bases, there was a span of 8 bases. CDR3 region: CSVLTVYEQYF. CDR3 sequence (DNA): TGCAGCGTTTTGACTGTCTACGAGCAGTACTTC.

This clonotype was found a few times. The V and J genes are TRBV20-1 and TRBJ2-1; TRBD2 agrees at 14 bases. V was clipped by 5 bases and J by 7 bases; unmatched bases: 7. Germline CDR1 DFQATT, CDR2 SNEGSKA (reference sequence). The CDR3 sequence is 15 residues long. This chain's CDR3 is CSAGLAGGRMNEQFF. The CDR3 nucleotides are TGCAGTGCTGGACTAGCGGGAGGCCGCATGAATGAGCAGTTCTTC.

The DNA for the CDR3 is TGTGCCAGTAGTTTCGGACTTGAGGGGACCCAGTACTTC. This gives the protein CASSFGLEGTQYF. This sequence joins TRBV19 and TRBJ2-5; maybe TRBD2 (5 bases). Trimming pared 5 bases from V and 7 bases from J, leaving 14 bases between. Germline-derived CDR1 and CDR2 are LNHDA and SQIVND (reference sequence). There are 13 residues in the CDR3.

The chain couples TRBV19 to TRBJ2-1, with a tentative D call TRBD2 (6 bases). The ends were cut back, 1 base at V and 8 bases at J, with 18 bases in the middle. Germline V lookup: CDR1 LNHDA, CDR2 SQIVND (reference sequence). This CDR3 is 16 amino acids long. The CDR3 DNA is TGTGCCAGTAGTATAGTGACGGGAGCTCATCCCTATGAGCAGTTCTTC. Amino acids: CASSIVTGAHPYEQFF.

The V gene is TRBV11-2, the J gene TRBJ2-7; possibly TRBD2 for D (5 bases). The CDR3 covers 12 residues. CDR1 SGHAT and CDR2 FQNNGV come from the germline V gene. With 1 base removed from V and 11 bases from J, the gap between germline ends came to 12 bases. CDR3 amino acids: CASSLGERREYF. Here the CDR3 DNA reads TGTGCCAGCAGCTTAGGGGAGAGGCGGGAGTACTTC. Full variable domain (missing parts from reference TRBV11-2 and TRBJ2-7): EAGVAQSPRYKIIEKRQSVAFWCNPISGHATLYWYQQILGQGPKLLIQFQNNGVVDDSQLPKDRFSAERLKGVDSTLKIQPAKLEDSAVYLCASSLGERREYFGPGTRLTVT.

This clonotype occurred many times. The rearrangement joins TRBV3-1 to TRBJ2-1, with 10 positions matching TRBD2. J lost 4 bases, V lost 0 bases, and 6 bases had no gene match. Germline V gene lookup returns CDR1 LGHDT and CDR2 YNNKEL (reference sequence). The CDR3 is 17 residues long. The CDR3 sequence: CASSQEAGGPPYNEQFF. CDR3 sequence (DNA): TGTGCCAGCAGCCAAGAAGCGGGAGGGCCCCCTTACAATGAGCAGTTCTTC.

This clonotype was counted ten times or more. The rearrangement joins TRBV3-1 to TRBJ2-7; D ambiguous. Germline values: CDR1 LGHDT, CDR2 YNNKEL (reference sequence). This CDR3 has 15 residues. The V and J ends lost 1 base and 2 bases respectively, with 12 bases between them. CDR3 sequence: CASSQVGTYAYEQYF. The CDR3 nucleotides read TGTGCCAGCAGCCAAGTCGGTACCTACGCCTACGAGCAGTACTTC.

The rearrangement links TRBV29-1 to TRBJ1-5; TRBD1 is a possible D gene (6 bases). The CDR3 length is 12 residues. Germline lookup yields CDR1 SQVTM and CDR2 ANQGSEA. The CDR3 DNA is TGCAGTGGGGGCAACAGCAATCAGCCCCAGCATTTT. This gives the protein CSGGNSNQPQHF.

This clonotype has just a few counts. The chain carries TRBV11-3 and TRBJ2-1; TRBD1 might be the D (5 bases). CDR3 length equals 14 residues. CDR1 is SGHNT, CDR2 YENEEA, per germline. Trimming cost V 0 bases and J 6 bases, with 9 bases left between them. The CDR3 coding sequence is TGTGCCAGCAGCTTAGAGGGGCCACTCAATGAGCAGTTCTTC. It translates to CASSLEGPLNEQFF.

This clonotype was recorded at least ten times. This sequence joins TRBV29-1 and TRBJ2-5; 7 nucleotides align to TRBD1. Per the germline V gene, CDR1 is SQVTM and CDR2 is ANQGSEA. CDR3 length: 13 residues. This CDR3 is CSSRRGMLETQYF. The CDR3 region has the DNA TGCTCTAGTCGCAGGGGGATGTTAGAGACCCAGTACTTC. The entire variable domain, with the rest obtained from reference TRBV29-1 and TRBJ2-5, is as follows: SAVISQKPSRDICQRGTSLTIQCQVDSQVTMMFWYRQQPGQSLTLIATANQGSEATYESGFVIDKFPISRPNLTFSTLTVSNMSPEDSSIYLCSSRRGMLETQYFGPGTRLLVL.

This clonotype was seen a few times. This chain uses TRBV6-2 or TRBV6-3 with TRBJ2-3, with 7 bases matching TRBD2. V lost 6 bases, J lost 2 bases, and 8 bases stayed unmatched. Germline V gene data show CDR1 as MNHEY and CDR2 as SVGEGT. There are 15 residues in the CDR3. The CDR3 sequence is CASRPSGITTDTQYF. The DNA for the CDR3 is TGTGCCAGCAGACCCAGCGGGATAACCACAGATACGCAGTATTTT.

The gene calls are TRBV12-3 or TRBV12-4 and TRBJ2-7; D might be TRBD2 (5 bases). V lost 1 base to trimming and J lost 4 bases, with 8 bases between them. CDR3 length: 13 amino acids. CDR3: CASSLGLQYEQYF. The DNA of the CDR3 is TGTGCCAGCAGTTTAGGACTACAATACGAGCAGTACTTC.

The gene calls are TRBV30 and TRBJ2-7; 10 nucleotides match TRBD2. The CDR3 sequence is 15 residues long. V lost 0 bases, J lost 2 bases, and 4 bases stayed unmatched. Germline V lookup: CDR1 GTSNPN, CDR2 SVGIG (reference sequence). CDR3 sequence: CAWSVRTSGPYEQYF. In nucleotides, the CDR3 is TGTGCCTGGAGTGTAAGGACTAGCGGACCCTACGAGCAGTACTTC.

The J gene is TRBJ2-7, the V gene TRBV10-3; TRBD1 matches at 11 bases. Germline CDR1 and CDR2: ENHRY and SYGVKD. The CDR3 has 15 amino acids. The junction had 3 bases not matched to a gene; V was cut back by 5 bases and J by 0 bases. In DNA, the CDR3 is TGTGCCATCAGTCGGACAGGGGGCGTCTCCTACGAGCAGTACTTC. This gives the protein CAISRTGGVSYEQYF.

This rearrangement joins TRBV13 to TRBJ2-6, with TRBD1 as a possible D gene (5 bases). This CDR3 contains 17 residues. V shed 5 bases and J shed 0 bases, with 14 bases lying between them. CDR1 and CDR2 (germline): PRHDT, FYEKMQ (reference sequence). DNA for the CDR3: TGTGCCAGCAGCCAGGGATTCCTACCCTCTGGGGCCAACGTCCTGACTTTC. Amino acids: CASSQGFLPSGANVLTF.

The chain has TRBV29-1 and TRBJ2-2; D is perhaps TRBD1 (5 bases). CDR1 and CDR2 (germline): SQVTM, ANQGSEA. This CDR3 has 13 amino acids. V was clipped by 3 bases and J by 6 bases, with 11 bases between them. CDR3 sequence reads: CSVEGQSPGELFF. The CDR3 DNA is TGCAGCGTTGAGGGGCAGAGCCCCGGGGAGCTGTTTTTT.

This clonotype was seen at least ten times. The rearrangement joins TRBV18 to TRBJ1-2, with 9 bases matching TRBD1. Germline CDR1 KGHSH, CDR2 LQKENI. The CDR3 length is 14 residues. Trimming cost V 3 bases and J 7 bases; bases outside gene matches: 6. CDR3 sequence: CASSPWGQGSGYTF. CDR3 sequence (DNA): TGTGCCAGCTCACCCTGGGGACAGGGAAGTGGCTACACCTTC.

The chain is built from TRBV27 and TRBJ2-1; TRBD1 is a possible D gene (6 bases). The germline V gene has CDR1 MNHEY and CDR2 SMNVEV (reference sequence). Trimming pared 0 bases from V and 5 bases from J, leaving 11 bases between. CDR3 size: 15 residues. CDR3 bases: TGTGCCAGCAGTTTATCAAGGGGGTCGGACAATGAGCAGTTCTTC. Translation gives CASSLSRGSDNEQFF.

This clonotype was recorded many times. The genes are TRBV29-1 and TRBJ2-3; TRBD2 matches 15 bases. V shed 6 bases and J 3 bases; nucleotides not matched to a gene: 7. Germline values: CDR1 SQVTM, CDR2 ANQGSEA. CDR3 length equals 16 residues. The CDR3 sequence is CSVYPGLAGGTDTQYF. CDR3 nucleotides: TGCAGCGTCTACCCCGGACTAGCGGGAGGGACAGATACGCAGTATTTT.

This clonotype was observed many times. CDR3: CASSYPNRDAFF. The CDR3 coding sequence is TGTGCCAGCAGTTACCCCAACAGGGACGCTTTCTTT. The chain recombines TRBV6-2 or TRBV6-3 with TRBJ1-1, with D possibly matching TRBD1 (6 bases). Germline assignment: CDR1 MNHEY and CDR2 SVGEGT. The CDR3 contains 12 residues. The V end was cut by 2 bases, the J end by 11 bases, with 12 bases between.

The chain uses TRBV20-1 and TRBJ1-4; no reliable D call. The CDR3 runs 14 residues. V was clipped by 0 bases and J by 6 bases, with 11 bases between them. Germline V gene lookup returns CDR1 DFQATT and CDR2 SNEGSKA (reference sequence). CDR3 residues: CSARDHGVDEKLFF. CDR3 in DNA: TGCAGTGCTAGAGATCATGGGGTTGATGAAAAACTGTTTTTT.

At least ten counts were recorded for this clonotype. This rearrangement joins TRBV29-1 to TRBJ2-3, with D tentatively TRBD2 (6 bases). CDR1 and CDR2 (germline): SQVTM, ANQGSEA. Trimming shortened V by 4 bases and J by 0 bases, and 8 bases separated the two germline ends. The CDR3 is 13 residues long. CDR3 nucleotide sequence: TGCAGCGTTGGGGACTCGAGCACAGATACGCAGTATTTT. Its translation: CSVGDSSTDTQYF.

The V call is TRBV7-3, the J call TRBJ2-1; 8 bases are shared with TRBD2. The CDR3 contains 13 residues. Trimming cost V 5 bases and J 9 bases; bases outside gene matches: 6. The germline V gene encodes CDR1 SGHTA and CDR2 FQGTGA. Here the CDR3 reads CASSMTSVSEQFF. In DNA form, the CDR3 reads TGTGCCAGCAGCATGACTAGCGTTTCTGAGCAGTTCTTC.